Below, 32 T cell receptor beta chains from the same sample are listed, as sequenced in a study of radiation and T cells in renal cell carcinoma. Clones were sequenced by immunoSEQ multiplex PCR, and TCRdb holds only the in-frame ones, with some missing. The sample lists fewer than 150,000 clones, about 88% occurring once. Noted time point: blood 2 weeks post-SBRT. As to treatment: 15 Gy SBRT to primary tumor, nephrectomy 4 weeks later. This specimen consisted of blood, obtained from a patient whose treatment included radiotherapy and nephrectomy. The receptors come from a woman in her 70s with renal cell carcinoma.

The rearrangement links TRBV19 to TRBJ1-5, with 9 positions matching TRBD1. This CDR3 has 17 amino acids. J gave up 6 bases and V 2 bases, and 11 bases lay outside the gene matches. In germline, CDR1 is LNHDA, CDR2 SQIVND (reference sequence). Here the CDR3 DNA reads TGTGCCAGTAGTATACGGGCACAGGGGGCCGAAGGTCAGCCCCAGCATTTT. Protein: CASSIRAQGAEGQPQHF. Based on the CDR3 plus reference TRBV19 and TRBJ1-5, the full variable domain is DGGITQSPKYLFRKEGQNVTLSCEQNLNHDAMYWYRQDPGQGLRLIYYSQIVNDFQKGDIAEGYSVSREKKESFPLTVTSAQKNPTAFYLCASSIRAQGAEGQPQHFGDGTRLSIL.

V gene TRBV7-3 combines with J gene TRBJ2-1, with TRBD2 identical over 9 bases. From germline, CDR1 is SGHTA and CDR2 FQGTGA. This CDR3 is 15 amino acids long. Losses at the gene ends were 5 bases for V and 4 bases for J; bases not matched to a gene: 6. The CDR3 spells CASSPQSGGYNEQFF. In DNA, the CDR3 is TGTGCCAGCAGCCCCCAGAGCGGGGGGTACAATGAGCAGTTCTTC.

The chain carries TRBV9 and TRBJ1-3; TRBD1 agrees at 7 bases. The CDR3 has 16 amino acids. Germline V gives CDR1 SGDLS, CDR2 YYNGEE. J gave up 4 bases and V 0 bases, and 7 bases lay outside the gene matches. The CDR3 sequence: CASSVAPGQLGNTIYF. The CDR3 DNA reads TGTGCCAGCAGCGTAGCCCCGGGACAGCTAGGAAACACCATATATTTT. Combining the CDR3 with reference TRBV9 and TRBJ1-3 gives the whole variable domain DSGVTQTPKHLITATGQRVTLRCSPRSGDLSVYWYQQSLDQGLQFLIQYYNGEERAKGNILERFSAQQFPDLHSELNLSSLELGDSALYFCASSVAPGQLGNTIYFGEGSWLTVV.

V and J are TRBV6-5 and TRBJ2-7; D is uncertain. Germline V lookup: CDR1 MNHEY, CDR2 SVGAGI. Trimming removed 6 bases at V and 2 bases at J, with 17 bases between. The CDR3 runs 15 residues. The chain's CDR3 is CASRHTPTPPYEQYF. The CDR3 DNA is TGTGCCAGCAGACACACCCCGACACCGCCCTACGAGCAGTACTTC.

The CDR3 DNA follows: TGTGCCAGCAGCTATTATTGGCGGGGGGGGACCACAGATACGCAGTATTTT. Amino acids: CASSYYWRGGTTDTQYF. The J gene is TRBJ2-3, the V gene TRBV5-4; 9 nucleotides line up with TRBD2. This CDR3 has 17 amino acids. With 3 bases clipped from V and 2 bases from J, the junction kept 10 bases outside the gene matches. Germline CDR1 SGHNT, CDR2 YYREEE (reference sequence).

The J gene is TRBJ2-1, the V gene TRBV6-5; D is possibly TRBD2 (7 bases). Looked up from germline, CDR1 is MNHEY and CDR2 is SVGAGI. Between the trimmed V and J ends, which lost 7 bases and 10 bases, there was a span of 17 bases. This CDR3 spans 13 amino acids. Written as DNA, the CDR3 is TGTGCCAGCACAAGTGGGGGGGCTGGGGAGCAGTTCTTC. Translation gives CASTSGGAGEQFF.

This clone has more than one count but fewer than ten. J is TRBJ2-1 and V is TRBV9, with D uncertain. This CDR3 spans 12 amino acids. Germline lookup yields CDR1 SGDLS and CDR2 YYNGEE. Trimming left V 0 bases short and J 8 bases short, with 6 bases between. CDR3 in amino acids: CASSVAGYEQFF. The CDR3 DNA reads as TGTGCCAGCAGCGTAGCTGGGTATGAGCAGTTCTTC.

This clone has only one observation. CDR3 sequence reads: CASSLVSGGTPPYGYTF. The CDR3 nucleotides are TGCGCCAGCAGCTTAGTTTCAGGGGGCACCCCCCCATATGGCTACACCTTC. The chain uses TRBV5-1 and TRBJ1-2; 8 bases match TRBD1. V trimming: 2 bases; J trimming: 5 bases; junction bases outside the gene matches: 14. The CDR3 is 17 residues long. Per the germline V gene, CDR1 is SGHRS and CDR2 is YFSETQ.

The V and J genes are TRBV5-1 and TRBJ2-5; weak D call: TRBD1 (6 bases). The CDR3 has 15 residues. Germline loops: CDR1 SGHRS, CDR2 YFSETQ. The V gene lost 2 bases and the J gene lost 3 bases, with 14 bases spanning the gap. This chain's CDR3 is CASSFFRDTKETQYF. The CDR3 bases are TGCGCCAGCAGCTTTTTTAGGGACACCAAAGAGACCCAGTACTTC.

The gene calls are TRBV19 and TRBJ1-1; D is unclear. The CDR3 has 15 amino acids. V lost 3 bases and J lost 1, with 12 bases in between. Germline CDR1 is LNHDA and CDR2 is SQIVND (reference sequence). CDR3 amino acids: CASSIGSGPNTEAFF. The CDR3 nucleotides are TGTGCCAGTAGTATCGGGAGCGGACCGAACACTGAAGCTTTCTTT.

This clone came up a few times. The chain recombines TRBV5-1 with TRBJ1-2; 11 bases map to TRBD1. Germline loops: CDR1 SGHRS, CDR2 YFSETQ. The CDR3 contains 14 residues. Trimming cost V 4 bases and J 4 bases; bases outside gene matches: 3. This chain's CDR3 is CASSQDRGPYGYTF. The DNA for the CDR3 is TGCGCCAGCAGCCAGGACAGGGGGCCCTATGGCTACACCTTC.

This sequence joins TRBV4-1 and TRBJ2-3, with 8 nucleotides matching TRBD2. J lost 5 bases, V lost 0 bases, and 7 bases had no gene match. There are 16 residues in the CDR3. Germline V CDR1 and CDR2: MGHRA, YSYEKL. CDR3 sequence reads: CASSQDLGSGVDTQYF. The CDR3 DNA reads TGCGCCAGCAGCCAAGATCTCGGTAGCGGGGTAGATACGCAGTATTTT.

The genes are TRBV27 and TRBJ2-1; TRBD1 might be the D (6 bases). Germline loops: CDR1 MNHEY, CDR2 SMNVEV (reference sequence). The CDR3 is made up of 17 amino acids. The V and J ends lost 1 base and 8 bases respectively, with 21 bases between them. The CDR3 sequence: CASSLWAGTRPEDEQFF. CDR3 sequence (DNA): TGTGCCAGCAGTTTATGGGCCGGGACAAGGCCGGAGGATGAGCAGTTCTTC.

This clone was counted once. CDR3 amino acids: CASSSGRGRTEAFF. CDR3 in DNA: TGTGCCAGCAGCTCGGGCAGGGGAAGAACTGAAGCTTTCTTT. The rearrangement joins TRBV7-2 to TRBJ1-1, with a tentative D call TRBD1 (6 bases). The germline V gene has CDR1 SGHTA and CDR2 FQGNSA. This CDR3 has 14 residues. Trimming removed 4 bases from V and 5 bases from J, with 14 bases in between.

This rearrangement joins TRBV7-3 to TRBJ2-1; TRBD2 matches 8 bases. V dropped 0 bases and J dropped 2; count of bases not matched to a gene: 9. Germline lookup yields CDR1 SGHTA and CDR2 FQGTGA. This CDR3 contains 18 residues. The CDR3 bases are TGTGCCAGCAGCTTAACGGGTCCCACGGGGGGGCCCTACAATGAGCAGTTCTTC. Encoded protein: CASSLTGPTGGPYNEQFF.

The chain is built from TRBV7-2 and TRBJ1-2; possible D gene TRBD1, 5 bases. Germline lookup yields CDR1 SGHTA and CDR2 FQGNSA. Trimming pared 5 bases from V and 4 bases from J, leaving 14 bases between. The CDR3 covers 14 residues. CDR3 in amino acids: CASSPEGDSYGYTF. In DNA form, the CDR3 reads TGTGCCAGCAGCCCCGAGGGAGACAGCTATGGCTACACCTTC.

The chain links TRBV7-8 to TRBJ1-1, with D perhaps matching TRBD1 (5 bases). The CDR3 covers 14 residues. V lost 2 bases and J 4 bases, leaving 11 bases between the germline ends. Per the germline V gene, CDR1 is SGHVS and CDR2 is FQNEAQ. As DNA, the CDR3 is TGTGCCAGCAGCTTATCTAACACAGGCACTGAAGCTTTCTTT. Amino acids: CASSLSNTGTEAFF.

The rearrangement uses TRBV27 and TRBJ1-2, with D possibly TRBD1 on 5 matching bases. The CDR3 covers 14 residues. Germline lookup yields CDR1 MNHEY and CDR2 SMNVEV (reference sequence). V gave up 5 bases and J gave up 4 bases, with 14 bases separating them. In nucleotides, the CDR3 is TGTGCCAGCAGTCCTTTCACAGGCGGCTATGGCTACACCTTC. This gives the protein CASSPFTGGYGYTF.

The V call is TRBV10-3, the J call TRBJ2-2; 7 bases fit TRBD1. J lost 1 base, V lost 6 bases, and 5 bases had no gene match. CDR3 length: 15 amino acids. The germline CDR1 and CDR2 sequences are ENHRY and SYGVKD. The CDR3 region has the DNA TGTGCCATCAGCCCGACAGGGTTGAACACCGGGGAGCTGTTTTTT. Translating gives CAISPTGLNTGELFF.

The V call is TRBV7-2, the J call TRBJ2-1, with 7 bases aligning to TRBD2. The CDR3 contains 15 residues. Trimming at V came to 2 bases and at J to 5 bases, leaving 6 bases not matched to a gene. Per the germline V gene, CDR1 is SGHTA and CDR2 is FQGNSA. This CDR3 reads CASSLSTSRDNEQFF. Written as DNA, the CDR3 is TGTGCCAGCAGCTTATCGACTAGCCGGGACAATGAGCAGTTCTTC.

The CDR3 sequence is CASSSTSYEQYF. As DNA, the CDR3 is TGCGCCAGCAGCTCAACCTCCTACGAGCAGTACTTC. V gene TRBV5-1 combines with J gene TRBJ2-7; D ambiguous. Trimming removed 3 bases from V and 0 bases from J, with 4 bases in between. The CDR3 has 12 residues. The germline CDR1 and CDR2 sequences are SGHRS and YFSETQ. The variable domain in full, completed from reference TRBV5-1 and TRBJ2-7, reads KAGVTQTPRYLIKTRGQQVTLSCSPISGHRSVSWYQQTPGQGLQFLFEYFSETQRNKGNFPGRFSGRQFSNSRSEMNVSTLELGDSALYLCASSSTSYEQYFGPGTRLTVT.

The chain links TRBV5-1 to TRBJ1-5; TRBD1 agrees at 7 bases. V dropped 0 bases and J dropped 1; count of bases not matched to a gene: 4. The CDR3 totals 16 residues. CDR1 and CDR2 (germline): SGHRS, YFSETQ. The CDR3 loop is CASSLGVRGSNQPQHF. CDR3 in DNA: TGCGCCAGCAGCTTGGGGGTCAGGGGGAGCAATCAGCCCCAGCATTTT.

J is TRBJ2-3 and V is TRBV27, with TRBD2 as a possible D gene (6 bases). Germline V lookup: CDR1 MNHEY, CDR2 SMNVEV (reference sequence). Trimming took 3 bases from V and 5 from J, leaving 15 bases between them. CDR3 size: 15 residues. In nucleotides, the CDR3 is TGTGCCAGCAGTTTTCCGGGACTCGCAGGAGATACGCAGTATTTT. Translated: CASSFPGLAGDTQYF.

The chain carries TRBV14 and TRBJ2-1, with 10 bases fitting TRBD2. Germline CDR1 is SGHDN and CDR2 is FVKESK. The CDR3 has 18 amino acids. V dropped 0 bases and J dropped 3; count of bases not matched to a gene: 8. As DNA, the CDR3 is TGTGCCAGCAGCCAAGATGTCCTAGCGGGGGCCGACTACAATGAGCAGTTCTTC. Amino acid sequence: CASSQDVLAGADYNEQFF.

The chain uses TRBV6-5 and TRBJ2-3; D is undetermined. Germline lookup yields CDR1 MNHEY and CDR2 SVGAGI. V lost 6 bases and J 0 bases, leaving 10 bases between the germline ends. The CDR3 has 14 residues. CDR3 in DNA: TGTGCCAGCAGGCGAAGATCTAGCACAGATACGCAGTATTTT. Its protein is CASRRRSSTDTQYF.

This clone was observed once. The V call is TRBV7-2, the J call TRBJ1-4; 9 nucleotides align to TRBD1. The CDR3 covers 15 residues. The V and J ends lost 5 bases and 7 bases, in that order; junction bases with no gene match: 8. Germline loops: CDR1 SGHTA, CDR2 FQGNSA. CDR3 coding DNA: TGTGCCAGCAGCCCGGGACAGGGACGTAGTGAAAAACTGTTTTTT. Its protein product is CASSPGQGRSEKLFF. The entire variable domain, with the rest obtained from reference TRBV7-2 and TRBJ1-4, is as follows: GAGVSQSPSNKVTEKGKDVELRCDPISGHTALYWYRQSLGQGLEFLIYFQGNSAPDKSGLPSDRFSAERTGGSVSTLTIQRTQQEDSAVYLCASSPGQGRSEKLFFGSGTQLSVL.

The J gene is TRBJ1-2, the V gene TRBV7-9; D remains ambiguous. The V and J ends lost 6 bases and 2 bases respectively, with 13 bases between them. The CDR3 is made up of 14 amino acids. Germline V gives CDR1 SEHNR, CDR2 FQNEAQ (reference sequence). CDR3 sequence: CASSRGLTNYGYTF. Here the CDR3 DNA reads TGTGCCAGCAGTAGAGGACTGACCAACTATGGCTACACCTTC.

The chain has TRBV4-2 and TRBJ2-5; TRBD2 matches at 9 bases. This CDR3 has 18 residues. The ends lost 1 base at V and 0 bases at J; junction bases unmatched: 9. Looked up from germline, CDR1 is LGHNA and CDR2 is YNFKEQ. CDR3 residues: CASSQGVGLAGNQETQYF. CDR3 sequence (DNA): TGTGCCAGCAGCCAAGGAGTCGGGCTAGCGGGGAACCAAGAGACCCAGTACTTC.

V usage is TRBV5-5 and J usage is TRBJ1-2; D is unclear. The germline V gene encodes CDR1 SGHKS and CDR2 YYEKEE (reference sequence). The CDR3 spans 13 residues. V gave up 4 bases and J gave up 6 bases, with 13 bases separating them. Written as DNA, the CDR3 is TGTGCCAGCAGCCCCTCCTCCAGCCATGGCTACACCTTC. Residues: CASSPSSSHGYTF.

The rearrangement links TRBV27 to TRBJ2-1, with TRBD1 matching over 10 bases. This CDR3 is 15 amino acids long. CDR1 and CDR2 (germline): MNHEY, SMNVEV (reference sequence). Germline trimming cut 5 bases from V and 2 bases from J; bases unmatched to any gene: 3. CDR3 in amino acids: CASSADRGPYNEQFF. The CDR3 DNA is TGTGCCAGCAGTGCCGACAGGGGGCCCTACAATGAGCAGTTCTTC.

CDR3 sequence (DNA): TGCAGCGTTGTACCCGGAGGACAATTCTCCTACGAGCAGTACTTC. This translates into CSVVPGGQFSYEQYF. The J gene is TRBJ2-7, the V gene TRBV29-1; D may match TRBD1 or TRBD2 (5 bases each). From germline, CDR1 is SQVTM and CDR2 ANQGSEA. This CDR3 spans 15 amino acids. V gave up 4 bases and J gave up 0 bases, with 16 bases separating them.

This chain links TRBV6-1 with TRBJ2-1, with unresolved D. The CDR3 length is 15 residues. V lost 2 bases and J lost 4, with 12 bases in between. Germline V gene data show CDR1 as MNHNS and CDR2 as SASEGT. CDR3 sequence (DNA): TGTGCCAGCAGTGAACGTGGATACACTTACAATGAGCAGTTCTTC. This codes for CASSERGYTYNEQFF.